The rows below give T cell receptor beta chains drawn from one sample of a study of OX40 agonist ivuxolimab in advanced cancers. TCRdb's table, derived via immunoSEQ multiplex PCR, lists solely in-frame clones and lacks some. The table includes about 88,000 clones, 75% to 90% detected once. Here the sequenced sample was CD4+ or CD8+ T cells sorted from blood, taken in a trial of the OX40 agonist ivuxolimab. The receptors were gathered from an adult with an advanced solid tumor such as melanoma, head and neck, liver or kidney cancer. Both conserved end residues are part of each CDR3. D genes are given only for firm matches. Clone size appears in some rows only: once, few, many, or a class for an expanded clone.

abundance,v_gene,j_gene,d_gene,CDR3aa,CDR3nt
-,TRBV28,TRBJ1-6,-,CASSPELHISYNSPLHF,TGTGCCAGCAGCCCTGAATTACATATTTCCTATAATTCACCCCTCCACTTT
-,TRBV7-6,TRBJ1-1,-,CASSLEAGTEAFF,TGTGCCAGCAGCCTGGAAGCAGGCACTGAAGCTTTCTTT
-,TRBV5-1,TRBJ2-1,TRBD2,CASSLGLAGYNEQFF,TGCGCCAGCAGCTTGGGACTAGCGGGCTACAATGAGCAGTTCTTC
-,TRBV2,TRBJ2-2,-,CASHRAGGTGELFF,TGTGCCAGCCACCGGGCCGGCGGCACCGGGGAGCTGTTTTTT
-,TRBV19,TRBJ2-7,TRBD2,CASGSGASGRSEQYF,TGTGCCAGCGGATCGGGGGCTAGCGGGAGGAGTGAGCAGTACTTC
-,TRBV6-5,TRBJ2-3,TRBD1,CASNYGQGSTDTQYF,TGTGCCAGCAACTACGGACAGGGGAGCACAGATACGCAGTATTTT
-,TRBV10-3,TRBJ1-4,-,CAISEPSDTNEKLFF,TGTGCCATCAGTGAGCCCAGTGACACTAATGAAAAACTGTTTTTT
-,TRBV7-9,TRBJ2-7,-,CASSLGHSYEQYF,TGTGCCAGCAGCCTGGGACATAGCTACGAGCAGTACTTC
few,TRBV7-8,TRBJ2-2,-,CASSLAGSGNTGELFF,TGTGCCAGCAGCTTAGCTGGTTCTGGAAACACCGGGGAGCTGTTTTTT
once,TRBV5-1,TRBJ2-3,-,CASSNQGAQDTQYF,TGCGCCAGCAGCAATCAGGGTGCCCAAGATACGCAGTATTTT
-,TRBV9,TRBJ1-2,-,CASSPHRDIANYGYTF,TGTGCCAGCAGCCCCCACCGGGACATCGCTAACTATGGCTACACCTTC
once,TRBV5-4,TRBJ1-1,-,CASSLEAMNTEAFF,TGTGCCAGCAGCTTGGAGGCCATGAACACTGAAGCTTTCTTT
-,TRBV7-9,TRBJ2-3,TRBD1,CASSLERGRTDTQYF,TGTGCCAGCAGCTTGGAGAGGGGGCGCACAGATACGCAGTATTTT
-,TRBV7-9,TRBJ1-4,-,CASSLGSNEKLFF,TGTGCCAGCAGCTTAGGGAGTAATGAAAAACTGTTTTTT